This TCR beta chain stems from a study of CD8 T cells in ankylosing spondylitis listed by TCRdb under 2017. About the full investigation: T cell receptor beta repertoires were profiled in healthy donors and ankylosing spondylitis patients so that disease-linked TCR variants could be found. The whole study cohort included some 100 healthy donors and about two dozen ankylosing spondylitis patients. Peripheral blood samples were taken, and synovial fluid was additionally collected from ankylosing spondylitis patients. General conclusions and limits of the study: Blood from ankylosing spondylitis patients appeared to be characterized by a TCR beta motif composed of under 10 highly homologous amino acid variants. In peripheral blood, the disease-linked clones were found at relatively low frequencies and had a CD8+ phenotype. Some motif variants had previously been reported in the synovial fluid and blood of reactive arthritis patients, which suggests shared mechanisms of disease initiation. Significant enrichment of the disease-linked clones was reported in matched synovial fluid samples from ankylosing spondylitis patients.

The sequencer was an Illumina HiSeq 2500. Quantitative 5'-RACE with molecular barcodes was the method used to prepare the TCR beta libraries. The study's own analysis went as follows. A new computational method based on a probabilistic model of VDJ rearrangement was used to identify disease-linked TCR variants. TCRdb itself trimmed the public reads at Q25 with fastp, ran MiXCR and retained productive beta chains. Each CDR3 protein gets just one entry, which takes the most common genes and DNA from the rows behind it. The V and J calls and clone size come from TCRdb's table, not from the authors' own analysis. Here the sample has a few hundred thousand distinct CDR3 sequences; about 16% occur a single time. Approximately 46% of the sample goes to the ten largest clones. Turning to this clonotype: There is no known antigen for this receptor. There are no base qualities to consult, and no much larger clone falls within one base.

This TCR was sampled from a male donor with ankylosing spondylitis. Sequencing was done on a sample of blood, either unsorted or a sorted T cell fraction (not recorded which).

The CDR3 here reads CASGPSNSKEQFF. Read as DNA, the sequence is TGTGCTAGTGGCCCTAGTAACTCTAAGGAGCAGTTCTTC. The rearrangement combines TRBV12-5 with TRBJ2-1; the D gene cannot be named for sure. The CDR3 measures 13 amino acids from cysteine to phenylalanine. Only the CDR3 portion is preserved as DNA: 39 bases, with reading frame beginning at the first base. Between the V and J ends, shortened by 6 bases and 10 bases respectively, the junction contains 16 bases. CDR1 and CDR2 are read off the germline V gene as LGHNT and FRNRAP. With the rest looked up from the reference TRBV12-5 and TRBJ2-1 genes rather than sequenced, the full variable domain is DARVTQTPRHKVTEMGQEVTMRCQPILGHNTVFWYRQTMMQGLELLAYFRNRAPLDDSGMPKDRFSAEMPDATLATLKIQPSEPRDSAVYFCASGPSNSKEQFFGPGTRLTVL.